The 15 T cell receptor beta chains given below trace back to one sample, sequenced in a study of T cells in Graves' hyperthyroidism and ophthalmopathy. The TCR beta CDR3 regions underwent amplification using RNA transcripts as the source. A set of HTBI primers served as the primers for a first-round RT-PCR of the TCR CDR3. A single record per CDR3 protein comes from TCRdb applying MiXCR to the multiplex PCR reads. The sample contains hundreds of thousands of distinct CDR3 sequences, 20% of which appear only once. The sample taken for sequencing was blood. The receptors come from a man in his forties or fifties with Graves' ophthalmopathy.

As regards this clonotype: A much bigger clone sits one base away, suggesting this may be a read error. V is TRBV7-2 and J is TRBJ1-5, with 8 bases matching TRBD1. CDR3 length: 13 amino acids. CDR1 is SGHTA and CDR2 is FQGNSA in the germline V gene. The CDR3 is CASRQDRDQPRHF. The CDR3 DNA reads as TGTGCCAGCAGGCAGGACAGGGACCAGCCCCGGCATTTT.

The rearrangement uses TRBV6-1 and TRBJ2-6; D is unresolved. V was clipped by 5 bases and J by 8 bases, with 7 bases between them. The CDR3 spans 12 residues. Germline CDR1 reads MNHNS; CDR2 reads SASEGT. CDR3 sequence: CASSSPPNVLTF. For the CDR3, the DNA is TGTGCCAGCAGTAGCCCGCCCAACGTCCTGACTTTC.

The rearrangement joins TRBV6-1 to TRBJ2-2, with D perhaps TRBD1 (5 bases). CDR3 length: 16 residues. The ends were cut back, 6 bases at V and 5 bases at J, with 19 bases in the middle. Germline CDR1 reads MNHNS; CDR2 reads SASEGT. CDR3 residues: CASRAGHFSVTGELFF. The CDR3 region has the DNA TGTGCCAGCAGGGCCGGACACTTCTCCGTAACCGGGGAGCTGTTTTTT.

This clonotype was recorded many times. CDR3 sequence: CASSVNGGAVETQYF. CDR3 nucleotides: TGTGCCAGCAGTGTGAACGGGGGGGCCGTGGAGACCCAGTACTTC. The J gene is TRBJ2-5, the V gene TRBV2; 8 nucleotides match TRBD2. This CDR3 has 15 residues. Germline CDR1 reads SNHLY; CDR2 reads FYNNEI. V shed 4 bases, J shed 5 bases, and the junction held 9 bases outside the gene matches.

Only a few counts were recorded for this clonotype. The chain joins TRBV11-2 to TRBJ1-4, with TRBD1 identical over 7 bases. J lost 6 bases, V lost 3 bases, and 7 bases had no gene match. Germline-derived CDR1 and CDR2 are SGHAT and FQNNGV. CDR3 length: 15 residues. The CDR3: CASSFRQGKDEKLFF. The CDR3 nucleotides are TGTGCCAGCAGCTTCCGACAGGGAAAGGATGAAAAACTGTTTTTT.

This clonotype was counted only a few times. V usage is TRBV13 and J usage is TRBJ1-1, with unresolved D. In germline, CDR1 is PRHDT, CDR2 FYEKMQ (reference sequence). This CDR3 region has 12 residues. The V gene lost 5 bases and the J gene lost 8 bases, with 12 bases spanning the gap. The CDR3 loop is CASSLEVTEAFF. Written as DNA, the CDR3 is TGTGCCAGCAGCCTAGAAGTGACCGAAGCTTTCTTT.

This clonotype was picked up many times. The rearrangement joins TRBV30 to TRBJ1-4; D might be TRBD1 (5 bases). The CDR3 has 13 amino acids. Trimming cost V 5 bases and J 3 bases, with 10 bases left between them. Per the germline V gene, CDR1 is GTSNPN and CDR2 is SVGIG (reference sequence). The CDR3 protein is CAWGRASNEKLFF. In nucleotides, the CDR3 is TGTGCCTGGGGCAGGGCATCTAATGAAAAACTGTTTTTT.

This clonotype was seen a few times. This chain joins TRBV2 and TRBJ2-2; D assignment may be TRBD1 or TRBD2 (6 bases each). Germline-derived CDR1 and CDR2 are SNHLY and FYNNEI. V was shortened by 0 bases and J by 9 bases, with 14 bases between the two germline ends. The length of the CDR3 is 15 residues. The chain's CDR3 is CASSEAGGRTRELFF. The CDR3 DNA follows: TGTGCCAGCAGTGAAGCTGGGGGGCGGACAAGGGAGCTGTTTTTT.

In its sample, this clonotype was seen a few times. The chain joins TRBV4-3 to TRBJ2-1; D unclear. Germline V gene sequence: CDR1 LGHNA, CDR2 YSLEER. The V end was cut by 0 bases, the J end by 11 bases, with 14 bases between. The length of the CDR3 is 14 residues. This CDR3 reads CASSQDMSPYKQFF. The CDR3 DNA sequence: TGCGCCAGCAGCCAAGATATGTCCCCATATAAGCAGTTCTTC.

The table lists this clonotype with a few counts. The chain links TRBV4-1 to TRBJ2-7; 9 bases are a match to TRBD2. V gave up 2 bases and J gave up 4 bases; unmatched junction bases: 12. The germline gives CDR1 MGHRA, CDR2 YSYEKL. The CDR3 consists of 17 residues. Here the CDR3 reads CASSQTSGPSGTYEQYF. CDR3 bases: TGCGCCAGCAGCCAAACGTCCGGGCCTAGCGGGACTTACGAGCAGTACTTC.

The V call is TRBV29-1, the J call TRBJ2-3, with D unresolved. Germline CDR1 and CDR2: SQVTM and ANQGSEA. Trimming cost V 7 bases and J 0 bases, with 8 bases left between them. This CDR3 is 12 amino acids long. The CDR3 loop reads CSAAPSTDTQYF. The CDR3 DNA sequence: TGCAGCGCCGCGCCGAGCACAGATACGCAGTATTTT.

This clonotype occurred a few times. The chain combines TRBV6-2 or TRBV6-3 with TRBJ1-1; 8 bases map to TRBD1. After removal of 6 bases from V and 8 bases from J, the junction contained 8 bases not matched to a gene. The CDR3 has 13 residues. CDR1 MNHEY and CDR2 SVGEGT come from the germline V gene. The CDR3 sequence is CASSKRWDREAFF. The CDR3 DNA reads TGTGCCAGCAGCAAGAGATGGGACAGGGAAGCTTTCTTT.

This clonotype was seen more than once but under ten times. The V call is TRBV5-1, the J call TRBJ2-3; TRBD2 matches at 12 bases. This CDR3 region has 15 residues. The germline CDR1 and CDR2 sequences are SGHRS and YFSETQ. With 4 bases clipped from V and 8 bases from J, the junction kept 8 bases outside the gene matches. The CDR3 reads CASSPSSGGARTQYF. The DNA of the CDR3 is TGCGCCAGCAGCCCCTCTAGCGGGGGGGCTCGTACGCAGTATTTT.

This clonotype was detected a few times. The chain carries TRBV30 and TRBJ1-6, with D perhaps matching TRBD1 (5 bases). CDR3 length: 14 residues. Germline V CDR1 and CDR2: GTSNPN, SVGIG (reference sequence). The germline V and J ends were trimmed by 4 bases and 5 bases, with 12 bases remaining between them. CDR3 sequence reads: CAWNPGTNNSPLHF. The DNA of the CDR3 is TGTGCCTGGAACCCCGGGACGAATAATTCACCCCTCCACTTT.

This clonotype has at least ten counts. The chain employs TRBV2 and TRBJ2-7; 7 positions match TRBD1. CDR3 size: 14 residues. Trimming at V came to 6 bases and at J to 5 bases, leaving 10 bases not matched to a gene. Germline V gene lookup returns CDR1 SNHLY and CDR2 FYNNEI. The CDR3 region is CASRRDSPNHEQYF. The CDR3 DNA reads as TGTGCCAGCAGGAGGGACAGTCCGAACCACGAGCAGTACTTC.